Each of the 13 T cell receptor beta chains below was sequenced from the same sample in a study of regulatory and conventional T cells in RAG deficiency. Data came from immunoSEQ multiplex PCR; TCRdb stores just in-frame clones and leaves some out. The table includes 34,000 or so clones, around 89% detected once. This sample was shared with a second study, whose subject was regulatory T cells. That publication notes: Amplification used 52 TRBV primers and 13 TRBJ primers.

The source material was CD8+ T cells sorted from blood. The receptors derive from a human donor in good health.

This clone was found once. This rearrangement joins TRBV11-1 to TRBJ2-1; the match to TRBD1 covers 8 bases. This CDR3 is built from 16 residues. CDR1 is SGHAT, CDR2 FQDESV, per germline (reference sequence). The V gene end was trimmed by 5 bases and the J gene end by 4 bases; junction bases not matched to a gene: 10. The CDR3 here is CASSAPTGGYYNEQFF. As DNA, the CDR3 is TGTGCCAGCAGCGCCCCAACAGGGGGTTATTACAATGAGCAGTTCTTC. Full variable domain (outside the CDR3, taken from reference TRBV11-1 and TRBJ2-1): EAEVAQSPRYKITEKSQAVAFWCDPISGHATLYWYRQILGQGPELLVQFQDESVVDDSQLPKDRFSAERLKGVDSTLKIQPAELGDSAMYLCASSAPTGGYYNEQFFGPGTRLTVL.

A note on this clone: An end of the junction does not agree with germline; a read error may underlie this. The same CDR3 is also encoded by other DNA sequences in this sample. This chain uses TRBV19 with TRBJ1-1; the match to TRBD1 covers 10 bases. In germline, CDR1 is LNHDA, CDR2 SQIVND (reference sequence). The CDR3 contains 14 residues. The CDR3 nucleotides are TGTGCCAGTAGTCTCGGACAGGGGGACACCGAAGCTTTCTTT. This sequence encodes CASSLGQGDTEAFF.

In its sample, this clone was seen once. The V call is TRBV9, the J call TRBJ2-2; a weak D match, TRBD1 (6 bases). V lost 0 bases and J lost 7, with 10 bases in between. CDR1 SGDLS and CDR2 YYNGEE come from the germline V gene. This CDR3 region has 14 residues. This CDR3 reads CASSVGGGVGELFF. CDR3 nucleotide sequence: TGTGCCAGCAGCGTAGGAGGGGGAGTCGGGGAGCTGTTTTTT.

The sample holds a few counts of this clone. CDR3 sequence: CASSLIGSYEQYF. The CDR3 DNA follows: TGTGCCAGCAGTTTAATAGGCTCCTACGAGCAGTACTTC. This chain joins TRBV28 and TRBJ2-7; D remains ambiguous. V gave up 2 bases and J gave up 0 bases, with 5 bases separating them. Germline CDR1 is MDHEN and CDR2 is SYDVKM. The CDR3 length is 13 residues.

The rearrangement joins TRBV27 to TRBJ1-5, with 9 bases aligning to TRBD1. Germline values: CDR1 MNHEY, CDR2 SMNVEV (reference sequence). The CDR3 loop spans 15 amino acids. J was trimmed by 6 bases and V by 3 bases; bases with no gene match: 6. In DNA form, the CDR3 reads TGTGCCAGCAGTTTGACAGGGGGGAGATCTCAGCCCCAGCATTTT. Residues: CASSLTGGRSQPQHF.

The chain joins TRBV9 to TRBJ2-1; no reliable D call. CDR3 length: 16 amino acids. V gave up 0 bases and J gave up 0 bases, with 10 bases separating them. The V gene's germline CDR1 is SGDLS and CDR2 YYNGEE. The CDR3 loop is CASSVGPRSSYNEQFF. The CDR3 DNA is TGTGCCAGCAGCGTAGGACCCAGAAGCTCCTACAATGAGCAGTTCTTC.

In the case of this clone: The sample has other DNA sequences that encode this CDR3 too. V usage is TRBV20-1 and J usage is TRBJ1-1; no firm D call. This CDR3 has 10 residues. V was shortened by 3 bases and J by 7 bases, with 6 bases between the two germline ends. The germline CDR1 and CDR2 sequences are DFQATT and SNEGSKA (reference sequence). The CDR3, as DNA: TGCAGTGCTAGGGAATATGAAGCTTTCTTT. This translates into CSAREYEAFF.

V usage is TRBV27 and J usage is TRBJ1-5; TRBD1 might be the D (5 bases). The germline V and J ends were trimmed by 6 bases and 7 bases, with 13 bases remaining between them. The germline V gene has CDR1 MNHEY and CDR2 SMNVEV (reference sequence). CDR3 size: 13 residues. The CDR3 spells CASRGLLGQPQHF. CDR3 coding DNA: TGTGCCAGCAGGGGGCTTCTGGGGCAGCCCCAGCATTTT.

V usage is TRBV13 and J usage is TRBJ1-2; D is possibly TRBD1 (5 bases). The CDR3 spans 13 residues. The V gene's germline CDR1 is PRHDT and CDR2 FYEKMQ (reference sequence). Trimming took off 2 bases at V and 10 bases at J, with 14 bases between the two ends. In DNA, the CDR3 is TGTGCCAGCAGCTTACGGTTGACAGATTCCTACACCTTC. This encodes CASSLRLTDSYTF.

The chain joins TRBV30 to TRBJ1-2, with 8 bases aligning to TRBD1. V dropped 3 bases and J dropped 6; count of bases not matched to a gene: 9. The CDR3 has 14 amino acids. Looked up from germline, CDR1 is GTSNPN and CDR2 is SVGIG (reference sequence). Here the CDR3 reads CAWRPRGHGDGYTF. The CDR3 coding sequence is TGTGCCTGGAGACCCAGGGGGCACGGGGATGGCTACACCTTC.

The chain links TRBV7-9 to TRBJ1-6; D possibly corresponds to TRBD1 (5 bases). Germline V gives CDR1 SEHNR, CDR2 FQNEAQ (reference sequence). Trimming pared 5 bases from V and 7 bases from J, leaving 12 bases between. This CDR3 spans 14 amino acids. The chain's CDR3 is CASSLGEWNSPLHF. As DNA, the CDR3 is TGTGCCAGCAGCCTGGGGGAGTGGAATTCACCCCTCCACTTT.

The chain combines TRBV7-9 with TRBJ2-5, with D perhaps matching TRBD1 (6 bases). The CDR3 contains 16 residues. Trimming removed 0 bases from V and 2 bases from J, with 13 bases in between. CDR1 and CDR2 from the germline V gene are SEHNR and FQNEAQ (reference sequence). CDR3 sequence (DNA): TGTGCCAGCAGCTTAGCCCCGGACAGATTACAAGAGACCCAGTACTTC. Protein sequence: CASSLAPDRLQETQYF.

This clone was seen a single time. The chain links TRBV6-1 to TRBJ1-1; a weak D match, TRBD1 (6 bases). Trimming removed 6 bases at V and 3 bases at J, with 17 bases between. This CDR3 spans 15 amino acids. In germline, CDR1 is MNHNS, CDR2 SASEGT. The CDR3 loop is CASRDKQGFYTEAFF. The CDR3 nucleotides are TGTGCCAGCAGAGATAAACAGGGTTTTTACACTGAAGCTTTCTTT.